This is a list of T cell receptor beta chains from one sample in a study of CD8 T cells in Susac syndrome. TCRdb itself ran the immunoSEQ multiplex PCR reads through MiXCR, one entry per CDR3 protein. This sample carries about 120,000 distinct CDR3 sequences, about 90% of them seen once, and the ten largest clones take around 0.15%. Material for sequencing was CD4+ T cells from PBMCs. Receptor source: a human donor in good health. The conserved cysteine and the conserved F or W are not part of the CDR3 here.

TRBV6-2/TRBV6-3,ASTRLNTEAF
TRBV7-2,ASSPVLSSYNEQF
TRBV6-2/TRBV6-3,ASSLGKTQY
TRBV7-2,ASSLGAVQPQH
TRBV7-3,ASSLGQSFTDTQY
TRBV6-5,ASSFGQGNFDEQY
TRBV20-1,SAGALAAGGTQY
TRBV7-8,ASSQASRQEPYEQY
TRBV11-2,ASSREGVYQETQY
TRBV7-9,ASSSIGQQNTGELF
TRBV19,ASNPRTGDEQY
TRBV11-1,ASSLYQGQPQH
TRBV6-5,ASRPDRGQPQH
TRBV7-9,ASSFDRVGANVLT
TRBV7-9,ASGWDRGDEQF
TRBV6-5,ASSSLKTGSSYNEQF
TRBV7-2,ASSHSYEQY
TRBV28,ASSTPTMARYEQF
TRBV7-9,ASDRQGRLGYT
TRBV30,AWSVLRLAGLSYEQY
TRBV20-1,SARMPGNQPQH
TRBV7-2,ASSLGLITGELF
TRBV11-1,ASSRRNTEAF
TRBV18,ASSPPGTRSGNEKLF
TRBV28,ASSLTYNEQF
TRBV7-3,ASSSTVNAEAF
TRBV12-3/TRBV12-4,ASRPQDKETQY
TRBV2,ASREIQGVTGELF
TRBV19,ASSIKSGTGNYEQY